These 18 T cell receptor beta chains share one sample of origin, sequenced in a study of blood T cell repertoires in COVID-19 (dated by TCRdb to the early 2020s). Receptor amplification or capture employed the immunoSEQ multiplex PCR assay. TCRdb re-hosts the immuneACCESS table, in-frame sequences only. Its copies lack some clones; in the studies checked, an unresolved V gene accounts for under half of them, and the cause for the rest is not known. The sample table holds approximately 280,000 clones, of which roughly 85% were seen once. The ten largest make up approximately 10% of the sample. The sequenced sample was peripheral blood. The origin of the receptors is a woman in her 70s with acute or convalescent COVID-19.

V and J are TRBV5-1 and TRBJ1-1; weak D call: TRBD1 (5 bases). Germline CDR1 and CDR2: SGHRS and YFSETQ. This CDR3 is 15 amino acids long. Trimming stripped 0 bases from V and 4 bases from J, with 13 bases between. The CDR3 region has the DNA TGCGCCAGCAGCTTGGCTGGCAGGGAAGGCACTGAAGCTTTCTTT. This codes for CASSLAGREGTEAFF.

The chain recombines TRBV5-1 with TRBJ2-7; D is perhaps TRBD2 (7 bases). Germline CDR1 SGHRS, CDR2 YFSETQ. The V gene lost 4 bases and the J gene lost 3 bases, with 14 bases spanning the gap. The CDR3 length is 14 residues. As DNA, the CDR3 is TGCGCCAGCAGCCCCCCGGGGGGCCACTACGAGCAGTACTTC. As protein: CASSPPGGHYEQYF.

V usage is TRBV6-5 and J usage is TRBJ2-3; 7 nucleotides line up with TRBD2. The germline V gene has CDR1 MNHEY and CDR2 SVGAGI. V trimming: 7 bases; J trimming: 2 bases; junction bases outside the gene matches: 9. The CDR3 totals 15 residues. The CDR3 DNA reads TGTGCCAGCACGGCGCGGGGGTTATACACAGATACGCAGTATTTT. It is translated as CASTARGLYTDTQYF.

The chain couples TRBV5-5 to TRBJ1-5, with 7 bases lining up with TRBD1. Germline-derived CDR1 and CDR2 are SGHKS and YYEKEE (reference sequence). V lost 3 bases to trimming and J lost 7 bases; unmatched junction nucleotides: 7. This CDR3 has 14 amino acids. The CDR3 sequence is CASSWEQGSQPQHF. CDR3 in DNA: TGTGCCAGCAGCTGGGAACAGGGGAGCCAGCCCCAGCATTTT. The full variable domain, completed using reference TRBV5-5 and TRBJ1-5, is DAGVTQSPTHLIKTRGQQVTLRCSPISGHKSVSWYQQVLGQGPQFIFQYYEKEERGRGNFPDRFSARQFPNYSSELNVNALLLGDSALYLCASSWEQGSQPQHFGDGTRLSIL.

This clone was recorded once. The chain joins TRBV7-2 to TRBJ2-3; 11 bases are shared with TRBD2. This CDR3 spans 17 amino acids. Germline V gene data show CDR1 as SGHTA and CDR2 as FQGNSA. The V segment lost 4 bases and the J segment 7 bases; nucleotides outside the gene matches: 13. The DNA of the CDR3 is TGTGCCAGCAGCTCCCAAGGGGCTAGCGGGGGGATGAATACGCAGTATTTT. Encoded protein: CASSSQGASGGMNTQYF. Together with reference TRBV7-2 and TRBJ2-3, the CDR3 gives the full variable domain: GAGVSQSPSNKVTEKGKDVELRCDPISGHTALYWYRQSLGQGLEFLIYFQGNSAPDKSGLPSDRFSAERTGGSVSTLTIQRTQQEDSAVYLCASSSQGASGGMNTQYFGPGTRLTVL.

This clone was seen only once. V gene TRBV12-3 or TRBV12-4 combines with J gene TRBJ1-1; no clear D gene. Trimming pared 2 bases from V and 4 bases from J, leaving 8 bases between. This CDR3 region has 13 residues. CDR3: CASSLLLSTEAFF. Written as DNA, the CDR3 is TGTGCCAGCAGTTTATTGCTGAGCACTGAAGCTTTCTTT.

This chain connects TRBV2 to TRBJ2-1; TRBD2 agrees at 7 bases. CDR3 size: 14 residues. Germline V gene lookup returns CDR1 SNHLY and CDR2 FYNNEI. After removal of 10 bases from V and 6 bases from J, the junction contained 12 bases not matched to a gene. CDR3 region: CATQRGEVGNEQFF. CDR3 sequence (DNA): TGTGCCACCCAGCGGGGTGAAGTGGGCAATGAGCAGTTCTTC.

The chain uses TRBV7-3 and TRBJ2-7; 8 bases agree with TRBD2. Germline CDR1 is SGHTA and CDR2 is FQGTGA. The CDR3 totals 15 residues. Trimming took 5 bases from V and 4 from J; bases not matched to a gene: 10. The CDR3 sequence is CASSLGRGAAYEQYF. The CDR3 DNA reads TGTGCCAGCAGCCTAGGGCGGGGGGCAGCATACGAGCAGTACTTC.

The rearrangement links TRBV18 to TRBJ2-1; 13 nucleotides align to TRBD2. There are 17 residues in the CDR3. V was clipped by 6 bases and J by 3 bases; unmatched bases: 8. Germline V gene sequence: CDR1 KGHSH, CDR2 LQKENI. CDR3 bases: TGTGCCAGCTCTCCGCGACTAGCGGGGGGTCTCTACAATGAGCAGTTCTTC. Its protein product is CASSPRLAGGLYNEQFF.

J is TRBJ2-4 and V is TRBV5-5, with D perhaps matching TRBD1 (5 bases). The CDR3 consists of 15 residues. Germline-derived CDR1 and CDR2 are SGHKS and YYEKEE (reference sequence). V lost 0 bases and J lost 6, with 13 bases in between. DNA for the CDR3: TGTGCCAGCAGCTTGGTCCCACAGGTTGGAAACATTCAGTACTTC. The encoded protein is CASSLVPQVGNIQYF.

The chain is built from TRBV11-1 and TRBJ1-1, with D perhaps TRBD1 (5 bases). This CDR3 is 13 amino acids long. Trimming pared 5 bases from V and 1 base from J, leaving 8 bases between. Germline V gene sequence: CDR1 SGHAT, CDR2 FQDESV (reference sequence). The CDR3 is CASSLTENTEAFF. In DNA, the CDR3 is TGTGCCAGCAGCCTGACAGAGAACACTGAAGCTTTCTTT.

The rearrangement links TRBV15 to TRBJ1-4; 7 nucleotides line up with TRBD1. Germline CDR1 LNHNV, CDR2 YYDKDF (reference sequence). V lost 3 bases to trimming and J lost 5 bases; unmatched junction nucleotides: 3. The CDR3 is made up of 14 amino acids. The CDR3 DNA is TGTGCCACCAGCAGGCTACAGGGGAATGAAAAACTGTTTTTT. Protein sequence: CATSRLQGNEKLFF.

This chain joins TRBV2 and TRBJ1-3; TRBD1 matches 9 bases. This CDR3 spans 16 amino acids. Germline CDR1 reads SNHLY; CDR2 reads FYNNEI. The junction had 8 bases not matched to a gene; V was cut back by 6 bases and J by 2 bases. CDR3 amino acids: CASSPGGDRAGNTIYF. The CDR3 bases are TGTGCCAGCAGCCCAGGGGGGGACAGGGCTGGAAACACCATATATTTT.

The rearrangement links TRBV29-1 to TRBJ1-1, with D unresolved. V was shortened by 6 bases and J by 0 bases, with 5 bases between the two germline ends. The CDR3 runs 11 residues. CDR1 and CDR2 (germline): SQVTM, ANQGSEA. In nucleotides, the CDR3 is TGCAGCGTGGCCTTGAACACTGAAGCTTTCTTT. Protein: CSVALNTEAFF.

This clone has just a few counts. V gene TRBV6-5 combines with J gene TRBJ1-3, with 10 bases matching TRBD1. The CDR3 loop spans 14 amino acids. The V gene's germline CDR1 is MNHEY and CDR2 SVGAGI. Losses at the gene ends were 7 bases for V and 4 bases for J; bases not matched to a gene: 4. The CDR3: CASIPTGGGNTIYF. CDR3 nucleotide sequence: TGTGCCAGCATCCCGACAGGGGGCGGAAACACCATATATTTT.

This sequence joins TRBV2 and TRBJ1-1, with 10 bases matching TRBD1. V was pared by 4 bases and J by 4 bases, with 6 bases of the junction left unmatched. The germline V gene has CDR1 SNHLY and CDR2 FYNNEI. The CDR3 extends over 15 amino acids. This CDR3 is CASSGRTGGSTEAFF. The CDR3 nucleotides read TGTGCCAGCAGTGGAAGGACAGGGGGGAGCACTGAAGCTTTCTTT. Together with reference TRBV2 and TRBJ1-1, the CDR3 gives the full variable domain: EPEVTQTPSHQVTQMGQEVILRCVPISNHLYFYWYRQILGQKVEFLVSFYNNEISEKSEIFDDQFSVERPDGSNFTLKIRSTKLEDSAMYFCASSGRTGGSTEAFFGQGTRLTVV.

V and J are TRBV6-2 or TRBV6-3 and TRBJ1-5; unclear D gene. In germline, CDR1 is MNHEY, CDR2 SVGEGT. With 2 bases removed from V and 1 base from J, the gap between germline ends came to 9 bases. The CDR3 is 15 residues long. CDR3 nucleotides: TGTGCCAGCAGTTACCGGGGAGTGAGCAATCAGCCCCAGCATTTT. Translating gives CASSYRGVSNQPQHF.

The CDR3 region is CASSYSKAGSSPLHF. CDR3 in DNA: TGTGCCAGCAGTTATTCCAAGGCCGGGAGTTCACCCCTCCACTTT. This rearrangement joins TRBV6-5 to TRBJ1-6; unclear D gene. This CDR3 has 15 residues. V lost 3 bases and J 9 bases, leaving 15 bases between the germline ends. Germline-derived CDR1 and CDR2 are MNHEY and SVGAGI.